This T cell receptor (beta chain) was sequenced for a study of T cell changes during pregnancy in multiple sclerosis (dated by TCRdb to about 2019). Looking at the study overall: In women with multiple sclerosis, the researchers looked at how the T cell repertoire shifted as pregnancy progressed.

Spanning cysteine to phenylalanine, the CDR3 consists of 14 amino acids. Only the CDR3 part of the read is kept: 42 bases, read in frame from the first base. Points on this clone: This receptor's antigen is unknown. No base quality values were provided; no much bigger clone lies one nucleotide off.

The receptor library was made with the immunoSEQ multiplex PCR assay. This immuneACCESS table, as held by TCRdb, lists in-frame sequences with V and J called but not all clones. Of the missing ones, under half trace to an unresolved V gene in checked studies; the others have no known cause. The sample includes 25,000 to 30,000 clones, with approximately 91% observed a single time. The ten most abundant clones make up about 0.58% of the sample. The V gene is TRBV1 and the J gene is TRBJ2-2; no check of the table's D call, TRBD1, against the DNA was made. TRBV1 is recorded as a pseudogene. The TCR sequence derives from a female donor in good health, enrolled as a control in a pregnancy study. The sequences come from CD4+ T cells from peripheral blood mononuclear cells, collected in the first trimester of pregnancy. The CDR3 here reads CTTRFGRNTGELFF. The bases are TGCACCACCCGTTTTGGGCGAAACACCGGGGAGCTGTTTTTT.